The 19 T cell receptor beta chains reported below all come from one sample, sequenced in a study of Graves' ophthalmopathy and Graves' hyperthyroidism. TCR beta CDR3 regions were amplified from RNA transcripts. HTBI primers were used in a first-round RT-PCR, which preceded a second-round multiplex PCR. Each CDR3 protein gets one entry after TCRdb re-called the multiplex PCR reads with MiXCR. The table lists 240,000 or so distinct CDR3 sequences, approximately 42% of them singletons. The sample comprised peripheral blood. The origin of the receptors is an adult man with Graves' ophthalmopathy.

The chain is built from TRBV11-2 and TRBJ1-2; no clear D gene. CDR3 length: 14 residues. V dropped 1 base and J dropped 4 bases, with 10 bases sitting between them. In germline, CDR1 is SGHAT, CDR2 FQNNGV. The CDR3 coding sequence is TGTGCCAGCAGCTTAGTAGGCAGCTCCTATGGCTACACCTTC. It translates to CASSLVGSSYGYTF.

This clonotype was detected ten times or more. The V and J genes are TRBV25-1 and TRBJ1-2; D is uncertain. Germline V gene data show CDR1 as MGHDK and CDR2 as SYGVNS. The CDR3 sequence is 13 residues long. In DNA, the CDR3 is TGTGAGTTGACGACGCCTTACACCTATGGCTACACCTTC. Translation: CELTTPYTYGYTF.

The V gene is TRBV15, the J gene TRBJ1-4; D is uncertain. Trimming left V 0 bases short and J 5 bases short, with 7 bases between. CDR1 and CDR2 (germline): LNHNV, YYDKDF (reference sequence). The CDR3 is 14 residues long. The CDR3 coding sequence is TGTGCCACCAGCAGAGATTCTCACAATGAAAAACTGTTTTTT. Translated: CATSRDSHNEKLFF.

This clonotype appeared a few times. J is TRBJ1-2 and V is TRBV6-5; D gene uncertain. The CDR3 runs to 14 residues. The V end lost 0 bases, the J end lost 4 bases, and 9 bases lay between the germline ends. Germline CDR1 and CDR2: MNHEY and SVGAGI. This chain's CDR3 is CASSYSRSSYGYTF. Written as DNA, the CDR3 is TGTGCCAGCAGTTACTCGAGAAGCAGCTATGGCTACACCTTC.

This clonotype was seen only a few times. The chain is built from TRBV2 and TRBJ1-6; D unclear. The germline gives CDR1 SNHLY, CDR2 FYNNEI. This CDR3 region has 14 residues. Trimming left V 4 bases short and J 4 bases short, with 8 bases between. Here the CDR3 reads CASSGQIYNSPLHF. CDR3 coding DNA: TGTGCCAGCAGTGGCCAGATATATAATTCACCCCTCCACTTT. The whole variable domain, filled in from reference TRBV2 and TRBJ1-6, reads EPEVTQTPSHQVTQMGQEVILRCVPISNHLYFYWYRQILGQKVEFLVSFYNNEISEKSEIFDDQFSVERPDGSNFTLKIRSTKLEDSAMYFCASSGQIYNSPLHFGNGTRLTVT.

The chain couples TRBV24-1 to TRBJ2-2; D not resolved. The CDR3 totals 16 residues. Trimming removed 1 base from V and 0 bases from J, with 8 bases in between. Germline CDR1 and CDR2: KGHDR and SFDVKD. CDR3 loop: CATSDLMQANTGELFF. In nucleotides, the CDR3 is TGTGCCACCAGTGATTTAATGCAGGCGAACACCGGGGAGCTGTTTTTT.

V gene TRBV19 combines with J gene TRBJ2-7; TRBD1 is a possible D gene (6 bases). The germline V gene has CDR1 LNHDA and CDR2 SQIVND (reference sequence). V was clipped by 5 bases and J by 8 bases, with 13 bases between them. The CDR3 is 12 amino acids. DNA for the CDR3: TGTGCCAGTAGTCTTGGGGGCACAAAGCAGTACTTC. This translates into CASSLGGTKQYF.

The V and J genes are TRBV13 and TRBJ2-5; 8 bases match TRBD2. Germline CDR1 reads PRHDT; CDR2 reads FYEKMQ (reference sequence). Germline trimming cut 3 bases from V and 0 bases from J; bases unmatched to any gene: 18. The CDR3 covers 20 residues. This chain's CDR3 is CASSLGIITSGARYQETQYF. The CDR3 coding sequence is TGTGCCAGCAGCTTGGGAATAATCACTAGCGGAGCTCGGTACCAAGAGACCCAGTACTTC.

This rearrangement joins TRBV10-3 to TRBJ2-5; TRBD2 matches at 9 bases. V trimming: 5 bases; J trimming: 2 bases; junction bases outside the gene matches: 6. The CDR3 loop spans 15 amino acids. The germline CDR1 and CDR2 sequences are ENHRY and SYGVKD. For the CDR3, the DNA is TGTGCCATCAGTCAAACGGCGGGGGGGCAAGAGACCCAGTACTTC. Protein sequence: CAISQTAGGQETQYF.

This clonotype was seen more than once but under ten times. This chain links TRBV7-9 with TRBJ1-3; perhaps TRBD1 as D (5 bases). Trimming took off 6 bases at V and 0 bases at J, with 6 bases between the two ends. CDR1 is SEHNR and CDR2 is FQNEAQ in the germline V gene (reference sequence). This CDR3 region has 13 residues. The CDR3 nucleotides are TGTGCCAGCAGACAGGTCTCTGGAAACACCATATATTTT. This encodes CASRQVSGNTIYF.

V gene TRBV20-1 combines with J gene TRBJ2-7; a weak D match, TRBD2 (6 bases). This CDR3 is built from 13 residues. In germline, CDR1 is DFQATT, CDR2 SNEGSKA (reference sequence). V lost 0 bases and J 5 bases, leaving 11 bases between the germline ends. The CDR3 bases are TGCAGTGCTAGAGATCCGGCGGGGAACGAGCAGTACTTC. It is translated as CSARDPAGNEQYF.

This clonotype was seen ten or more times. This chain connects TRBV29-1 to TRBJ2-7; D gene uncertain. Trimming took 2 bases from V and 7 from J, leaving 18 bases between them. The germline V gene encodes CDR1 SQVTM and CDR2 ANQGSEA. The CDR3 loop spans 14 amino acids. The CDR3 reads CSVEIWGSPGEQYF. The CDR3 DNA is TGCAGCGTTGAAATCTGGGGTTCACCTGGGGAGCAGTACTTC.

To note about this clonotype: At one boundary the junction diverges from the germline segment, which might be a read error. DNA of the CDR3: TGTGCCAGCAGTGAGGGGGGAAGCCTCAATCAGCCCCAGCATTTT. Protein product: CASSEGGSLNQPQHF. The chain is built from TRBV10-3 and TRBJ1-5, with D perhaps matching TRBD1 (6 bases). The CDR3 covers 15 residues. Germline values: CDR1 ENHRY, CDR2 SYGVKD.

The chain couples TRBV24-1 to TRBJ1-2; TRBD1 matches at 8 bases. This CDR3 has 16 amino acids. Germline assignment: CDR1 KGHDR and CDR2 SFDVKD. V dropped 4 bases and J dropped 6; count of bases not matched to a gene: 12. CDR3 in amino acids: CATSDLRSQGEDGYTF. The CDR3, as DNA: TGTGCCACCAGTGACCTCCGGTCACAGGGGGAGGATGGCTACACCTTC.

CDR3: CASSFNRGSVTEAFF. The CDR3 bases are TGTGCCAGCAGTTTCAACAGGGGATCAGTCACTGAAGCTTTCTTT. The chain couples TRBV6-6 to TRBJ1-1; TRBD1 matches 7 bases. V lost 4 bases, J lost 4 bases, and 9 bases stayed unmatched. CDR1 is MNHNY and CDR2 is SVGAGI in the germline V gene (reference sequence). The CDR3 loop spans 15 amino acids.

This clonotype was recorded only once. This chain joins TRBV5-1 and TRBJ2-7; TRBD1 is a possible D gene (5 bases). V was shortened by 0 bases and J by 2 bases, with 9 bases between the two germline ends. The CDR3 extends over 14 amino acids. Per germline, CDR1 SGHRS and CDR2 YFSETQ. The CDR3 here is CASSLDWTTYEQYF. In DNA, the CDR3 is TGCGCCAGCAGCTTGGATTGGACAACCTACGAGCAGTACTTC.

This clonotype has just one count. The rearrangement links TRBV20-1 to TRBJ2-3, with D possibly being TRBD1 or TRBD2 (6 bases each). V was clipped by 5 bases and J by 2 bases, with 17 bases between them. The CDR3 is made up of 15 amino acids. In germline, CDR1 is DFQATT, CDR2 SNEGSKA (reference sequence). The CDR3 loop reads CSAGGGFSNTDTQYF. In DNA, the CDR3 is TGCAGTGCTGGAGGGGGGTTTTCTAACACAGATACGCAGTATTTT.

In its sample, this clonotype was seen a few times. This chain joins TRBV20-1 and TRBJ1-4; tentative D call: TRBD1 (5 bases). CDR3 size: 13 residues. Deletions cut 2 bases from V and 4 bases from J, with 8 bases between. Germline loops: CDR1 DFQATT, CDR2 SNEGSKA (reference sequence). CDR3 coding DNA: TGCAGTGCTAGACAGGGTGGTAATGAAAAACTGTTTTTT. Translated, it gives CSARQGGNEKLFF.

This clonotype has just a few counts. The V gene is TRBV20-1, the J gene TRBJ2-7; maybe TRBD1 (6 bases). Gene TRBJ2-1 matches the end of the DNA better, so the J call may be wrong. Germline CDR1 reads DFQATT; CDR2 reads SNEGSKA (reference sequence). CDR3 length: 13 amino acids. CDR3 residues: CSPQGKDANEQFF. CDR3 DNA: TGCAGTCCACAGGGAAAGGACGCCAATGAGCAGTTCTTC.